This passage covers 20 T cell receptor beta chains from one sample sequenced in a study of T cell responses to AZD1222 COVID-19 vaccine. Clones were read by immunoSEQ multiplex PCR, and TCRdb kept only the in-frame ones, dropping some. The sample contains approximately 190,000 clones, approximately 93% of which appear only once. Specimen: peripheral blood, collected 28 days after the second AZD1222 dose. All receptors come from an adult who received the AZD1222 COVID-19 vaccine.

This chain connects TRBV2 to TRBJ2-2, with 8 bases fitting TRBD1. V shed 6 bases and J 4 bases; nucleotides not matched to a gene: 4. The V gene's germline CDR1 is SNHLY and CDR2 FYNNEI. This CDR3 spans 14 amino acids. The CDR3 DNA reads TGTGCCAGCAGGAGAGACAGGGGCACCGGGGAGCTGTTTTTT. Translated: CASRRDRGTGELFF.

The chain employs TRBV28 and TRBJ2-7, with TRBD1 as a possible D gene (6 bases). CDR1 is MDHEN, CDR2 SYDVKM, per germline. The CDR3 is 14 amino acids. Trimming left V 6 bases short and J 0 bases short, with 12 bases between. This CDR3 is CASRKDRSSYEQYF. Here the CDR3 DNA reads TGTGCCAGCAGGAAAGACAGGAGCTCCTACGAGCAGTACTTC.

The chain joins TRBV5-4 to TRBJ1-6, with D uncertain. The V gene lost 3 bases and the J gene lost 5 bases, with 12 bases spanning the gap. CDR1 SGHNT and CDR2 YYREEE come from the germline V gene (reference sequence). This CDR3 has 15 amino acids. The CDR3 loop is CASSSKTFDNSPLHF. The CDR3 nucleotides read TGTGCCAGCAGCTCCAAAACCTTCGATAATTCACCCCTCCACTTT.

A few counts support this clone. J is TRBJ2-5 and V is TRBV7-2; D is perhaps TRBD1 or TRBD2 (5 bases each). V was cut by 2 bases and J by 7 bases, with 14 bases left in between. CDR3 length: 14 residues. Germline CDR1 reads SGHTA; CDR2 reads FQGNSA. The CDR3 DNA reads as TGTGCCAGCAGCTTAAACAGGCCCGAGGGGACCCAGTACTTC. Amino acid sequence: CASSLNRPEGTQYF.

This clone has just one count. The rearrangement uses TRBV7-9 and TRBJ1-5; D is possibly TRBD1 (5 bases). This CDR3 is 14 amino acids long. V lost 4 bases and J lost 6, with 13 bases in between. Germline loops: CDR1 SEHNR, CDR2 FQNEAQ (reference sequence). CDR3 nucleotide sequence: TGTGCCAGCAGCTCCCGACAGCTCACTCAGCCCCAGCATTTT. This encodes CASSSRQLTQPQHF.

CDR3 bases: TGTGCCAGCTCACCACAAGGGACGGCTGGAAACACCATATATTTT. It yields the protein CASSPQGTAGNTIYF. The chain links TRBV18 to TRBJ1-3; D perhaps matches TRBD1 (5 bases). CDR3 length: 15 residues. With 1 base removed from V and 2 bases from J, the gap between germline ends came to 9 bases. Germline V lookup: CDR1 KGHSH, CDR2 LQKENI. Filled out from reference TRBV18 and TRBJ1-3, the complete variable domain reads NAGVMQNPRHLVRRRGQEARLRCSPMKGHSHVYWYRQLPEEGLKFMVYLQKENIIDESGMPKERFSAEFPKEGPSILRIQQVVRGDSAAYFCASSPQGTAGNTIYFGEGSWLTVV.

This chain uses TRBV11-1 with TRBJ1-2; D possibly corresponds to TRBD1 (5 bases). The CDR3 is 14 residues long. Looked up from germline, CDR1 is SGHAT and CDR2 is FQDESV (reference sequence). Trimming removed 5 bases from V and 0 bases from J, with 10 bases in between. The CDR3 spells CASSRDSANYGYTF. Here the CDR3 DNA reads TGTGCCAGCAGCCGGGACTCTGCTAACTATGGCTACACCTTC.

The V and J genes are TRBV9 and TRBJ1-6; the D is unclear. CDR3 length: 15 residues. The germline V gene encodes CDR1 SGDLS and CDR2 YYNGEE. Trimming left V 0 bases short and J 7 bases short, with 11 bases between. CDR3 region: CASSVVETSNSPLHF. The CDR3 DNA reads as TGTGCCAGCAGCGTAGTGGAGACATCCAATTCACCCCTCCACTTT.

The J gene is TRBJ2-5, the V gene TRBV7-6; D not certain. V lost 1 base and J lost 2, with 8 bases in between. CDR1 is SGHVS and CDR2 is FNYEAQ in the germline V gene. The CDR3 spans 14 residues. For the CDR3, the DNA is TGTGCCAGCAGCTTAGAGTACAATCAAGAGACCCAGTACTTC. Its protein product is CASSLEYNQETQYF.

The V call is TRBV9, the J call TRBJ2-1, with D hard to call. There are 12 residues in the CDR3. The germline V gene encodes CDR1 SGDLS and CDR2 YYNGEE. Trimming shortened V by 2 bases and J by 4 bases, and 4 bases separated the two germline ends. The CDR3 loop reads CASSVGYNEQFF. DNA of the CDR3: TGTGCCAGCAGCGTCGGGTACAATGAGCAGTTCTTC.

This clone was seen a single time. This chain connects TRBV7-7 to TRBJ2-5; 8 bases fit TRBD1. The CDR3 is 15 residues long. Germline CDR1 reads SSHAT; CDR2 reads FNYEAQ (reference sequence). With 5 bases clipped from V and 4 bases from J, the junction kept 9 bases outside the gene matches. CDR3 sequence reads: CASSGGTGRTETQYF. The CDR3 bases are TGTGCCAGCAGCGGCGGGACAGGTCGCACAGAGACCCAGTACTTC. Full variable domain (rest looked up from reference TRBV7-7 and TRBJ2-5): GAGVSQSPRYKVTKRGQDVTLRCDPISSHATLYWYQQALGQGPEFLTYFNYEAQPDKSGLPSDRFSAERPEGSISTLTIQRTEQRDSAMYRCASSGGTGRTETQYFGPGTRLLVL.

The chain has TRBV11-2 and TRBJ1-1; 8 nucleotides match TRBD1. The germline V gene has CDR1 SGHAT and CDR2 FQNNGV. The CDR3 runs 15 residues. J was trimmed by 5 bases and V by 5 bases; bases with no gene match: 10. In nucleotides, the CDR3 is TGTGCCAGCAGCCCATGGCAGGGGGCAGGGACTGAAGCTTTCTTT. It codes for CASSPWQGAGTEAFF.

The J gene is TRBJ1-3, the V gene TRBV7-9; D is uncertain. Per the germline V gene, CDR1 is SEHNR and CDR2 is FQNEAQ (reference sequence). There are 15 residues in the CDR3. Deletions cut 2 bases from V and 0 bases from J, with 8 bases between. In DNA form, the CDR3 reads TGTGCCAGCAGCTTAACGCAGATCTCTGGAAACACCATATATTTT. Its protein is CASSLTQISGNTIYF.

This chain connects TRBV6-5 to TRBJ1-6; D call uncertain. The CDR3 loop spans 15 amino acids. V lost 6 bases to trimming and J lost 7 bases, with 16 bases between them. Germline CDR1 reads MNHEY; CDR2 reads SVGAGI. In DNA form, the CDR3 reads TGTGCCAGCAGCATCGGTTCCCACGGGAATTCACCCCTCCACTTT. Protein: CASSIGSHGNSPLHF.

As concerns this clone: A read error may account for a junction end that differs from germline. The chain is built from TRBV25-1 and TRBJ1-1; D gene ambiguous. This CDR3 has 12 residues. The germline V gene has CDR1 MGHDK and CDR2 SYGVNS. This CDR3 reads CASSEGLTGAFF. The CDR3 nucleotides read TGTGCCAGCAGTGAGGGCCTAACTGGAGCTTTCTTT.

This chain uses TRBV6-5 with TRBJ1-1, with 8 bases identical to TRBD1. Germline trimming cut 8 bases from V and 3 bases from J; bases unmatched to any gene: 5. CDR3 size: 13 residues. The germline CDR1 and CDR2 sequences are MNHEY and SVGAGI. The CDR3 loop is CASVRGQDTEAFF. The CDR3 DNA is TGTGCCAGCGTCAGGGGGCAGGACACTGAAGCTTTCTTT.

The genes are TRBV2 and TRBJ2-1; D ambiguous. CDR3 length: 10 amino acids. CDR1 and CDR2 (germline): SNHLY, FYNNEI. The V and J ends lost 8 bases and 9 bases respectively, with 8 bases between them. CDR3 sequence: CASHSGEQFF. In DNA form, the CDR3 reads TGTGCCAGCCATTCGGGTGAGCAGTTCTTC.

The rearrangement uses TRBV24-1 and TRBJ2-2; D is perhaps TRBD2 (5 bases). The V gene's germline CDR1 is KGHDR and CDR2 SFDVKD. Trimming removed 3 bases at V and 3 bases at J, with 13 bases between. The CDR3 is 16 amino acids. CDR3 sequence reads: CATSDPGVFDTGELFF. In nucleotides, the CDR3 is TGTGCCACCAGTGATCCCGGGGTGTTTGACACCGGGGAGCTGTTTTTT.

The rearrangement links TRBV27 to TRBJ1-6, with 10 positions matching TRBD1. V gave up 7 bases and J gave up 9 bases; unmatched junction bases: 9. The CDR3 extends over 15 amino acids. Germline-derived CDR1 and CDR2 are MNHEY and SMNVEV (reference sequence). The DNA for the CDR3 is TGTGCCAGCAATTCCCGGGACAGGGGCGGTTCACCCCTCCACTTT. It encodes CASNSRDRGGSPLHF.

The chain links TRBV5-4 to TRBJ1-4; 10 nucleotides line up with TRBD1. The CDR3 runs to 15 residues. V dropped 5 bases and J dropped 6; count of bases not matched to a gene: 7. Germline CDR1 reads SGHNT; CDR2 reads YYREEE (reference sequence). The CDR3 reads CASSVPDRGDEKLFF. CDR3 sequence (DNA): TGTGCCAGCAGTGTACCGGACAGGGGGGATGAAAAACTGTTTTTT.